A single sample gave rise to the 28 T cell receptor beta chains below, sequenced in a study of blood T cell repertoires in COVID-19. Assay used: immunoSEQ multiplex PCR; TCRdb lists only in-frame clones, some missing. The sample records roughly 40,000 clones, roughly 78% being singletons. The specimen sequenced was peripheral blood. The receptors stem from a man aged 65 to 85 with acute or convalescent COVID-19.

This chain connects TRBV9 to TRBJ1-6; D uncertain. This CDR3 has 16 amino acids. Germline CDR1 reads SGDLS; CDR2 reads YYNGEE. V was trimmed by 0 bases and J by 8 bases, leaving 15 bases between them. CDR3 sequence (DNA): TGTGCCAGCAGCGTAGACACCCGACCGAGGGATTCACCCCTCCACTTT. Protein product: CASSVDTRPRDSPLHF.

This clone was observed a handful of times. V gene TRBV27 combines with J gene TRBJ2-5; 11 bases map to TRBD2. CDR1 and CDR2 from the germline V gene are MNHEY and SMNVEV (reference sequence). The CDR3 is 16 amino acids. V lost 2 bases to trimming and J lost 2 bases; unmatched junction nucleotides: 4. The DNA for the CDR3 is TGTGCCAGCAGTTTAGAGACTAGCGGGGATCAAGAGACCCAGTACTTC. As protein: CASSLETSGDQETQYF.

The chain joins TRBV9 to TRBJ1-1; D remains ambiguous. CDR3 length: 14 amino acids. Germline V gives CDR1 SGDLS, CDR2 YYNGEE. V was shortened by 0 bases and J by 5 bases, with 11 bases between the two germline ends. The CDR3 here is CASSVAPGETEAFF. The CDR3 coding sequence is TGTGCCAGCAGCGTAGCCCCCGGAGAGACTGAAGCTTTCTTT.

The V and J genes are TRBV5-1 and TRBJ2-1; tentatively, D is TRBD1 (6 bases). With 4 bases removed from V and 6 bases from J, the gap between germline ends came to 14 bases. From germline, CDR1 is SGHRS and CDR2 YFSETQ. This CDR3 spans 14 amino acids. The CDR3 spells CASSAGTLLNEQFF. The CDR3 DNA reads as TGCGCCAGCAGCGCCGGGACACTTCTCAATGAGCAGTTCTTC.

This chain connects TRBV7-9 to TRBJ1-6; D gene uncertain. The ends were cut back, 5 bases at V and 10 bases at J, with 12 bases in the middle. Germline CDR1 is SEHNR and CDR2 is FQNEAQ (reference sequence). The CDR3 consists of 13 residues. The CDR3 DNA sequence: TGTGCCAGCAGCCGCAGTAATTCATCACCCCTCCACTTT. Protein: CASSRSNSSPLHF.

The chain couples TRBV19 to TRBJ2-7; tentative D call: TRBD2 (5 bases). The CDR3 consists of 14 residues. Germline V gene lookup returns CDR1 LNHDA and CDR2 SQIVND (reference sequence). The germline V and J ends were trimmed by 4 bases and 5 bases, with 15 bases remaining between them. CDR3 protein: CASSRAGVANEQYF. The CDR3 DNA follows: TGTGCCAGTAGTAGGGCCGGGGTTGCAAACGAGCAGTACTTC. The variable domain in full, with the rest retrieved from reference TRBV19 and TRBJ2-7, is DGGITQSPKYLFRKEGQNVTLSCEQNLNHDAMYWYRQDPGQGLRLIYYSQIVNDFQKGDIAEGYSVSREKKESFPLTVTSAQKNPTAFYLCASSRAGVANEQYFGPGTRLTVT.

V usage is TRBV7-2 and J usage is TRBJ2-7; TRBD2 is a possible D gene (6 bases). The CDR3 is made up of 15 amino acids. The V gene's germline CDR1 is SGHTA and CDR2 FQGNSA. Trimming shortened V by 5 bases and J by 3 bases, and 17 bases separated the two germline ends. CDR3 DNA sequence: TGTGCCAGCAGCGCCGCGGGGCAGGCAAGCTACGAGCAGTACTTC. This gives the protein CASSAAGQASYEQYF. Full variable domain (remainder filled in from reference TRBV7-2 and TRBJ2-7): GAGVSQSPSNKVTEKGKDVELRCDPISGHTALYWYRQSLGQGLEFLIYFQGNSAPDKSGLPSDRFSAERTGGSVSTLTIQRTQQEDSAVYLCASSAAGQASYEQYFGPGTRLTVT.

The chain couples TRBV6-5 to TRBJ1-4, with TRBD1 identical over 7 bases. The ends lost 4 bases at V and 8 bases at J; junction bases unmatched: 7. Germline CDR1 and CDR2: MNHEY and SVGAGI. This CDR3 has 14 residues. CDR3 bases: TGTGCCAGCAGTTTTAGACAGGGAGTCGAAAAACTGTTTTTT. Amino acid sequence: CASSFRQGVEKLFF.

The CDR3 region has the DNA TGTGCCATCAGTGGAAGCGGGACATTCGTTACTGAAGCTTTCTTT. It yields the protein CAISGSGTFVTEAFF. The chain is built from TRBV10-3 and TRBJ1-1; D might be TRBD1 (6 bases). The CDR3 has 15 residues. With 4 bases removed from V and 5 bases from J, the gap between germline ends came to 17 bases. The germline CDR1 and CDR2 sequences are ENHRY and SYGVKD.

This clone was observed a single time. This chain joins TRBV6-2 or TRBV6-3 and TRBJ2-1, with 10 bases identical to TRBD2. Germline trimming cut 2 bases from V and 16 bases from J; bases unmatched to any gene: 8. The CDR3 runs to 13 residues. CDR1 MNHEY and CDR2 SVGEGT come from the germline V gene. In nucleotides, the CDR3 is TGTGCCAGCAGTTACGCGGGGCTAGCGGGAGCTTTCTTC. This gives the protein CASSYAGLAGAFF.

The chain employs TRBV6-1 and TRBJ2-7, with D perhaps TRBD1 (6 bases). The CDR3 spans 15 residues. Germline V gives CDR1 MNHNS, CDR2 SASEGT. The V gene lost 6 bases and the J gene lost 2 bases, with 17 bases spanning the gap. In DNA form, the CDR3 reads TGTGCCAGCAGCTCCTCCCGACAGGCGGCCTACGAGCAGTACTTC. This codes for CASSSSRQAAYEQYF.

The rearrangement joins TRBV10-3 to TRBJ2-2, with 8 bases matching TRBD2. V lost 2 bases and J lost 0; bases outside the gene matches: 2. Germline CDR1 reads ENHRY; CDR2 reads SYGVKD. This CDR3 has 16 amino acids. DNA for the CDR3: TGTGCCATCAGTGAGACGGGACTAGCGAACACCGGGGAGCTGTTTTTT. Its translation: CAISETGLANTGELFF.

This chain connects TRBV7-2 to TRBJ2-6; D is unresolved. Germline V gene sequence: CDR1 SGHTA, CDR2 FQGNSA. V lost 8 bases, J lost 1 base, and 9 bases lay in between. The CDR3 covers 14 residues. The CDR3: CASPPESGANVLTF. The CDR3, as DNA: TGTGCCAGCCCCCCCGAGTCTGGGGCCAACGTCCTGACTTTC.

Only a few counts were recorded for this clone. The rearrangement joins TRBV6-2 or TRBV6-3 to TRBJ2-7; D possibly corresponds to TRBD2 (6 bases). This CDR3 has 16 residues. The ends were cut back, 4 bases at V and 3 bases at J, with 19 bases in the middle. The germline V gene has CDR1 MNHEY and CDR2 SVGEGT. CDR3 nucleotide sequence: TGTGCCAGCAGTTCCATACTCTGGGACTTCCTCTACGAGCAGTACTTC. This sequence encodes CASSSILWDFLYEQYF.

The chain carries TRBV15 and TRBJ2-7, with 7 bases fitting TRBD2. Germline-derived CDR1 and CDR2 are LNHNV and YYDKDF (reference sequence). The V segment lost 0 bases and the J segment 6 bases; nucleotides outside the gene matches: 8. The CDR3 has 15 residues. In DNA form, the CDR3 reads TGTGCCACCAGCAGAGATCGGTCGGGGGGAGGCGAGCAGTACTTC. This gives the protein CATSRDRSGGGEQYF.

This chain connects TRBV28 to TRBJ2-2, with TRBD2 matching 8 bases. V trimming: 5 bases; J trimming: 6 bases; junction bases outside the gene matches: 8. The CDR3 runs to 15 residues. CDR1 and CDR2 from the germline V gene are MDHEN and SYDVKM. CDR3 nucleotide sequence: TGTGCCAGCAGTCCATTCCGGGAGGGCCCCGGGGAGCTGTTTTTT. This codes for CASSPFREGPGELFF.

The rearrangement links TRBV6-6 to TRBJ1-2, with a tentative D call TRBD1 (6 bases). Trimming removed 0 bases at V and 3 bases at J, with 8 bases between. Germline assignment: CDR1 MNHNY and CDR2 SVGAGI (reference sequence). The CDR3 is 14 amino acids. For the CDR3, the DNA is TGTGCCAGCAGTTACTCGAGACAGGACTATGGCTACACCTTC. It codes for CASSYSRQDYGYTF.

In this sample, this clone turned up once. The chain couples TRBV3-1 (or the pseudogene TRBV3-2) to TRBJ2-1; TRBD2 matches at 8 bases. J gave up 6 bases and V 5 bases, and 9 bases lay outside the gene matches. The CDR3 contains 15 residues. CDR1 is LGHDT and CDR2 is YNNKEL in the germline V gene (reference sequence). CDR3 DNA: TGTGCCAGCAGCGGCTGGGGACTAGGGGGCAATGAGCAGTTCTTC. Protein: CASSGWGLGGNEQFF.

V is TRBV4-1 and J is TRBJ2-7, with 10 bases aligning to TRBD2. CDR1 MGHRA and CDR2 YSYEKL come from the germline V gene. Germline trimming cut 4 bases from V and 5 bases from J; bases unmatched to any gene: 5. The CDR3 runs 14 residues. For the CDR3, the DNA is TGCGCCAGCAGCCGTCTAGCGGGAGCGAACGAGCAGTACTTC. Translated, it gives CASSRLAGANEQYF.

The V call is TRBV12-3 or TRBV12-4, the J call TRBJ2-7, with 8 bases matching TRBD2. The CDR3 loop spans 13 amino acids. Losses at the gene ends were 2 bases for V and 7 bases for J; bases not matched to a gene: 4. The DNA for the CDR3 is TGTGCCAGCAGTTTACGGGAGGGCCGTGAGCAGTACTTC. Translation gives CASSLREGREQYF.

The CDR3 loop reads CAISESPGNTEAFF. CDR3 DNA sequence: TGTGCCATCAGTGAGTCCCCAGGGAACACTGAAGCTTTCTTT. The chain links TRBV10-3 to TRBJ1-1; D remains ambiguous. This CDR3 spans 14 amino acids. Trimming cost V 0 bases and J 1 base, with 6 bases left between them. Germline V gene sequence: CDR1 ENHRY, CDR2 SYGVKD.

By sample fraction, this clone is medium-sized. The CDR3 sequence: CASSPSGRAPQYF. The DNA of the CDR3 is TGTGCCAGCAGCCCAAGCGGGAGGGCCCCGCAGTACTTC. The V and J genes are TRBV7-2 and TRBJ2-7; 10 positions match TRBD2. This CDR3 comprises 13 residues. V was clipped by 5 bases and J by 9 bases; unmatched bases: 7. Germline CDR1 reads SGHTA; CDR2 reads FQGNSA.

The chain uses TRBV3-1 (or the pseudogene TRBV3-2) and TRBJ1-6; TRBD1 aligns across 7 bases. Trimming took 4 bases from V and 10 from J; bases not matched to a gene: 10. The CDR3 loop spans 15 amino acids. Germline values: CDR1 LGHDT, CDR2 YNNKEL (reference sequence). CDR3 bases: TGTGCCAGCAGCCCTACCGACAGGGTAGGATCACCCCTCCACTTT. Encoded protein: CASSPTDRVGSPLHF.

This clone occurred once. V gene TRBV20-1 combines with J gene TRBJ2-7; no firm D call. Germline V CDR1 and CDR2: DFQATT, SNEGSKA (reference sequence). The CDR3 runs to 11 residues. V dropped 0 bases and J dropped 10 bases, with 10 bases sitting between them. The DNA of the CDR3 is TGCAGTGCTAGAGATCTGCCTAGTCAGTACTTC. Protein sequence: CSARDLPSQYF.

The chain is built from TRBV4-1 and TRBJ2-7, with D possibly TRBD2 on 5 matching bases. This CDR3 spans 14 amino acids. V lost 0 bases, J lost 3 bases, and 9 bases lay in between. CDR1 and CDR2 (germline): MGHRA, YSYEKL. The CDR3 DNA reads TGCGCCAGCAGCCAAGATGAAGCGGACTACGAGCAGTACTTC. Amino acid sequence: CASSQDEADYEQYF.

The chain employs TRBV7-9 and TRBJ2-4; D is ambiguous. V lost 1 base and J lost 5, with 6 bases in between. Germline V lookup: CDR1 SEHNR, CDR2 FQNEAQ (reference sequence). The CDR3 extends over 13 amino acids. The CDR3 is CASSLGEENIQYF. CDR3 DNA sequence: TGTGCCAGCAGCTTAGGAGAGGAAAACATTCAGTACTTC.

This clone has just a few counts. CDR3 DNA: TGTGCCATCAGTGAGTCGGCGGGTCGCCAGCCCCAGCATTTT. Encoded protein: CAISESAGRQPQHF. The V gene is TRBV10-3, the J gene TRBJ1-5, with unresolved D. Germline values: CDR1 ENHRY, CDR2 SYGVKD. CDR3 size: 14 residues. V lost 0 bases and J 7 bases, leaving 10 bases between the germline ends.

V gene TRBV24-1 combines with J gene TRBJ1-5, with 7 bases identical to TRBD1. This CDR3 is built from 18 residues. Per the germline V gene, CDR1 is KGHDR and CDR2 is SFDVKD. V lost 2 bases to trimming and J lost 2 bases; unmatched junction nucleotides: 11. Here the CDR3 DNA reads TGTGCCACCAGTGATTCGTCCCGGGACAGTTCGGGCAATCAGCCCCAGCATTTT. Protein product: CATSDSSRDSSGNQPQHF.